The 21 T cell receptor beta chains listed next were all sequenced from one sample in a study of cytomegalovirus exposure and HLA in healthy donors. The PCR employed 60 Vbeta primers together with 13 Jbeta primers. Generated by immunoSEQ multiplex PCR, the TCRdb table keeps only in-frame clones and is missing some. Of 130,000 or so clones listed, approximately 69% are singletons. Sequenced: PBMCs. These receptors all stem from a man aged 40-55 years in good health and CMV-seropositive.

The chain employs TRBV15 and TRBJ2-2; D possibly corresponds to TRBD2 (7 bases). The CDR3 consists of 15 residues. The V end was cut by 3 bases, the J end by 7 bases, with 15 bases between. Germline V lookup: CDR1 LNHNV, CDR2 YYDKDF (reference sequence). This CDR3 reads CATSRGGTTVGELFF. The CDR3 DNA reads TGTGCCACCAGCAGGGGGGGGACAACTGTCGGGGAGCTGTTTTTT.

The chain combines TRBV15 with TRBJ2-2; 12 nucleotides line up with TRBD1. Germline loops: CDR1 LNHNV, CDR2 YYDKDF (reference sequence). The trim removed 0 bases at V and 7 bases at J, leaving 9 bases unmatched. CDR3 length: 18 residues. The CDR3: CATSRDVPGQGAVGELFF. Here the CDR3 DNA reads TGTGCCACCAGCAGAGACGTCCCGGGACAGGGGGCCGTCGGGGAGCTGTTTTTT.

The J gene is TRBJ1-2, the V gene TRBV10-3; D is unresolved. The CDR3 has 13 residues. In germline, CDR1 is ENHRY, CDR2 SYGVKD. V was pared by 4 bases and J by 6 bases, with 12 bases between. The CDR3 DNA reads as TGTGCCATCAGTGTCGGGGTTAGCAATGGCTACACCTTC. Translated: CAISVGVSNGYTF.

V gene TRBV28 combines with J gene TRBJ2-1, with 15 bases identical to TRBD2. Losses at the gene ends were 5 bases for V and 10 bases for J; bases not matched to a gene: 9. The CDR3 is 16 amino acids. Germline CDR1 is MDHEN and CDR2 is SYDVKM. The chain's CDR3 is CASSLPGTSGRNEQFF. In DNA, the CDR3 is TGTGCCAGCAGTCTACCCGGGACTAGCGGGAGGAACGAGCAGTTCTTC.

In this sample, this clone turned up once. The gene calls are TRBV19 and TRBJ1-1; 8 bases fit TRBD1. The CDR3 totals 15 residues. The V gene end was trimmed by 3 bases and the J gene end by 3 bases; junction bases not matched to a gene: 6. Germline loops: CDR1 LNHDA, CDR2 SQIVND (reference sequence). CDR3 sequence reads: CASSIRTGWYTEAFF. CDR3 DNA: TGTGCCAGTAGTATCCGGACAGGGTGGTACACTGAAGCTTTCTTT. Complete variable domain (other parts from reference TRBV19 and TRBJ1-1): DGGITQSPKYLFRKEGQNVTLSCEQNLNHDAMYWYRQDPGQGLRLIYYSQIVNDFQKGDIAEGYSVSREKKESFPLTVTSAQKNPTAFYLCASSIRTGWYTEAFFGQGTRLTVV.

The rearrangement joins TRBV4-1 to TRBJ2-5; 7 bases are shared with TRBD2. Germline V lookup: CDR1 MGHRA, CDR2 YSYEKL. V lost 4 bases, J lost 5 bases, and 4 bases stayed unmatched. The CDR3 runs to 13 residues. CDR3 coding DNA: TGCGCCAGCAGCCCAGCGGGGACGGAGACCCAGTACTTC. As protein: CASSPAGTETQYF.

The J gene is TRBJ2-3, the V gene TRBV10-3, with 7 bases aligning to TRBD1. In germline, CDR1 is ENHRY, CDR2 SYGVKD. The CDR3 is 13 residues long. V lost 10 bases and J lost 2; bases outside the gene matches: 6. As DNA, the CDR3 is TGTGCCACCAGGGGACAGATCACAGATACGCAGTATTTT. It translates to CATRGQITDTQYF.

This sequence joins TRBV5-1 and TRBJ2-5, with 9 bases lining up with TRBD2. The J call may be incorrect, as the DNA end agrees better with TRBJ2-7. This CDR3 contains 18 residues. Germline V gene sequence: CDR1 SGHRS, CDR2 YFSETQ. CDR3: CASSSPQASGVSPYEQYF. The CDR3 nucleotides are TGCGCCAGCAGCTCCCCGCAGGCTAGCGGGGTTTCTCCCTACGAGCAGTACTTC.

This clone was recorded once. This sequence joins TRBV6-6 and TRBJ1-2; 7 nucleotides align to TRBD1. Germline assignment: CDR1 MNHNY and CDR2 SVGAGI (reference sequence). With 8 bases clipped from V and 2 bases from J, the junction kept 5 bases outside the gene matches. This CDR3 contains 13 residues. The CDR3 sequence is CASCRQGNYGYTF. The DNA of the CDR3 is TGTGCCAGCTGCCGACAGGGAAACTATGGCTACACCTTC.

This clone has only one observation. The junction and the germline gene differ at one end; a read error may be behind it. The chain links TRBV6-5 to TRBJ1-6; D is possibly TRBD1 (5 bases). Per the germline V gene, CDR1 is MNHEY and CDR2 is SVGAGI. The CDR3 is 14 residues long. The CDR3 sequence is CASSYSGPNSPLHF. CDR3 nucleotide sequence: TGTGCCAGCAGTTACTCGGGGCCTAATTCTCCCCTCCACTTT.

This rearrangement joins TRBV28 to TRBJ1-2, with a possible D match to TRBD1 (6 bases). V lost 5 bases to trimming and J lost 7 bases, with 14 bases between them. This CDR3 region has 13 residues. Germline V gives CDR1 MDHEN, CDR2 SYDVKM. CDR3 sequence: CASSLSTGRGYTF. Written as DNA, the CDR3 is TGTGCCAGCAGTCTCTCGACAGGTCGTGGCTACACCTTC.

This chain links TRBV4-1 with TRBJ1-6; 7 bases fit TRBD1. The CDR3 totals 14 residues. Germline V gene data show CDR1 as MGHRA and CDR2 as YSYEKL. The V and J ends lost 4 bases and 9 bases, in that order; junction bases with no gene match: 6. This CDR3 reads CASSRAGGSSPLHF. The CDR3 bases are TGCGCCAGCAGCCGAGCAGGGGGGAGTTCACCCCTCCACTTT.

The chain employs TRBV2 and TRBJ2-7, with 7 nucleotides matching TRBD1. CDR1 and CDR2 (germline): SNHLY, FYNNEI. The V segment lost 8 bases and the J segment 7 bases; nucleotides outside the gene matches: 8. The CDR3 covers 12 residues. The CDR3 sequence is CASDRDRREQYF. The DNA for the CDR3 is TGTGCCAGCGACCGGGACAGACGGGAGCAGTACTTC.

The CDR3 here is CASSFTASRGRGTGELFF. DNA for the CDR3: TGCGCCAGCAGCTTTACGGCAAGCCGAGGGCGGGGAACCGGGGAGCTGTTTTTT. The chain combines TRBV5-1 with TRBJ2-2; D may be TRBD2 (6 bases). The CDR3 is 18 residues long. The V gene's germline CDR1 is SGHRS and CDR2 YFSETQ. Trimming pared 2 bases from V and 5 bases from J, leaving 22 bases between.

The chain carries TRBV30 and TRBJ1-2; D gene ambiguous. Trimming pared 4 bases from V and 1 base from J, leaving 4 bases between. Germline V CDR1 and CDR2: GTSNPN, SVGIG (reference sequence). The CDR3 covers 11 residues. This CDR3 is CAWMSNYGYTF. The CDR3 DNA sequence: TGTGCCTGGATGAGTAACTATGGCTACACCTTC.

The CDR3, as DNA: TGCGCCAGCAGCCTACCTACGGGGGTTAGCACAGATACGCAGTATTTT. Residues: CASSLPTGVSTDTQYF. The V gene is TRBV4-1, the J gene TRBJ2-3, with D maybe TRBD2 (6 bases). Germline V CDR1 and CDR2: MGHRA, YSYEKL. This CDR3 is 16 amino acids long. The V end was cut by 4 bases, the J end by 0 bases, with 14 bases between.

This rearrangement joins TRBV5-1 to TRBJ2-2; possible D gene TRBD1, 6 bases. This CDR3 region has 16 residues. Trimming pared 3 bases from V and 0 bases from J, leaving 12 bases between. CDR1 is SGHRS, CDR2 YFSETQ, per germline. This CDR3 is CASSSIQGTNTGELFF. DNA for the CDR3: TGCGCCAGCAGCTCGATACAGGGAACGAACACCGGGGAGCTGTTTTTT.

CDR3 residues: CASSEALGGEQFF. CDR3 coding DNA: TGTGCCAGCAGTGAAGCGCTGGGGGGTGAGCAGTTCTTC. The chain is built from TRBV6-1 and TRBJ2-1, with D possibly matching TRBD2 (6 bases). The CDR3 has 13 amino acids. Germline CDR1 and CDR2: MNHNS and SASEGT. With 0 bases removed from V and 9 bases from J, the gap between germline ends came to 9 bases.

The CDR3 DNA reads TGTGCCAGCACGGGACAGAGGTTACCTACGGAAAAACTGTTTTTT. Translation: CASTGQRLPTEKLFF. The rearrangement joins TRBV28 to TRBJ1-4; 7 nucleotides align to TRBD1. After removal of 7 bases from V and 8 bases from J, the junction contained 13 bases not matched to a gene. The CDR3 has 15 amino acids. Germline CDR1 and CDR2: MDHEN and SYDVKM.

The chain has TRBV23-1 and TRBJ2-7; D possibly corresponds to TRBD1 (6 bases). TRBV23-1 is an ORF; its function is uncertain. Trimming left V 0 bases short and J 2 bases short, with 20 bases between. The CDR3 consists of 18 residues. The CDR3 sequence is CASSQSPTTGILAYEQYF. The CDR3 DNA reads TGCGCCAGCAGTCAATCCCCCACGACAGGAATACTCGCCTACGAGCAGTACTTC.

V gene TRBV11-2 combines with J gene TRBJ2-1; D is unresolved. V lost 2 bases, J lost 5 bases, and 16 bases lay in between. CDR1 is SGHAT, CDR2 FQNNGV, per germline. The CDR3 consists of 16 residues. The CDR3 is CASSLRLSEPNNEQFF. In nucleotides, the CDR3 is TGTGCCAGCAGCTTACGTCTCTCGGAGCCTAACAATGAGCAGTTCTTC.